These 26 T cell receptor beta chains originate from one sample sequenced in a study of blood T cell repertoires in COVID-19. Sequencing was performed with immunoSEQ multiplex PCR; in TCRdb, only in-frame clones are kept and a portion is missing. The table records roughly 500,000 clones, approximately 89% of them present only once. What was sequenced was peripheral blood. The receptors were gathered from a young man with COVID-19, enrolled during active disease.

The CDR3 nucleotides are TGTGCCAGCAGCCGTACAGGGACAAACACTGAAGCTTTCTTT. This sequence encodes CASSRTGTNTEAFF. The chain links TRBV9 to TRBJ1-1; weak D call: TRBD1 (6 bases). The germline V gene has CDR1 SGDLS and CDR2 YYNGEE. The V end lost 4 bases, the J end lost 2 bases, and 12 bases lay between the germline ends. The CDR3 runs to 14 residues.

V usage is TRBV18 and J usage is TRBJ2-2, with TRBD1 as a possible D gene (6 bases). The CDR3 sequence is 16 residues long. V was trimmed by 0 bases and J by 6 bases, leaving 14 bases between them. Germline lookup yields CDR1 KGHSH and CDR2 LQKENI. The CDR3 reads CASSPPSQGWAGELFF. CDR3 DNA: TGTGCCAGCTCACCACCGAGTCAGGGGTGGGCCGGGGAGCTGTTTTTT.

As to this clone: At the DNA level, this CDR3 is encoded by other sequences in the same sample as well. The V call is TRBV18, the J call TRBJ2-5; D is possibly TRBD1 (6 bases). The CDR3 has 13 residues. Germline V gives CDR1 KGHSH, CDR2 LQKENI. V lost 2 bases, J lost 5 bases, and 9 bases lay in between. The CDR3 DNA sequence: TGTGCCAGCTCACCAGGGGGCGGTGAGACCCAGTACTTC. Translating gives CASSPGGGETQYF.

The chain couples TRBV6-5 to TRBJ1-2; TRBD1 aligns across 8 bases. V lost 5 bases and J lost 8; bases outside the gene matches: 7. The CDR3 has 13 residues. Looked up from germline, CDR1 is MNHEY and CDR2 is SVGAGI. In DNA form, the CDR3 reads TGTGCCAGCAGTACGGACAGGGTCGGGGGCTACACCTTC. Protein sequence: CASSTDRVGGYTF.

This rearrangement joins TRBV7-6 to TRBJ2-5, with TRBD2 matching over 8 bases. V lost 1 base and J lost 2; bases outside the gene matches: 6. The CDR3 contains 16 residues. Germline V lookup: CDR1 SGHVS, CDR2 FNYEAQ. The CDR3 DNA reads as TGTGCCAGCAGCTTAGAAGTAGCGGGGACTCAAGAGACCCAGTACTTC. Translating gives CASSLEVAGTQETQYF. Drawing the rest from reference TRBV7-6 and TRBJ2-5, the complete variable domain is GAGVSQSPRYKVTKRGQDVALRCDPISGHVSLYWYRQALGQGPEFLTYFNYEAQQDKSGLPNDRFSAERPEGSISTLTIQRTEQRDSAMYRCASSLEVAGTQETQYFGPGTRLLVL.

This rearrangement joins TRBV28 to TRBJ2-2; TRBD1 agrees at 8 bases. The CDR3 extends over 16 amino acids. After removal of 6 bases from V and 1 base from J, the junction contained 7 bases not matched to a gene. Germline V gives CDR1 MDHEN, CDR2 SYDVKM. CDR3 in amino acids: CASRDTGTGNTGELFF. The DNA of the CDR3 is TGTGCCAGCAGGGATACCGGGACAGGGAACACCGGGGAGCTGTTTTTT.

This clone was recorded once. V gene TRBV7-8 combines with J gene TRBJ2-7; D may be TRBD1 (6 bases). Per the germline V gene, CDR1 is SGHVS and CDR2 is FQNEAQ. Trimming removed 5 bases from V and 11 bases from J, with 19 bases in between. There are 13 residues in the CDR3. As DNA, the CDR3 is TGTGCCAGCAGCCCAACAAAACAGGGATCGGAGTACTTC. It specifies CASSPTKQGSEYF.

This chain connects TRBV12-5 to TRBJ1-6; TRBD1 is a possible D gene (5 bases). V was cut by 5 bases and J by 6 bases, with 14 bases left in between. CDR1 LGHNT and CDR2 FRNRAP come from the germline V gene. This CDR3 has 15 amino acids. The CDR3: CASGVPGTGNSPLHF. The CDR3 DNA sequence: TGTGCTAGTGGTGTCCCCGGGACTGGTAATTCACCCCTCCACTTT.

The chain has TRBV24-1 and TRBJ2-3, with D tentatively TRBD2 (5 bases). Germline V gene sequence: CDR1 KGHDR, CDR2 SFDVKD. V lost 4 bases to trimming and J lost 2 bases, with 27 bases between them. This CDR3 region has 20 residues. CDR3 nucleotides: TGTGCCACCAGTGACTCCCGGCCAGGCTGGAGACGGGATAACACAGATACGCAGTATTTT. Translation: CATSDSRPGWRRDNTDTQYF.

This chain links TRBV27 with TRBJ2-7, with D possibly being TRBD2 (5 bases). The CDR3 has 13 residues. CDR1 MNHEY and CDR2 SMNVEV come from the germline V gene (reference sequence). Deletions cut 3 bases from V and 3 bases from J, with 9 bases between. The CDR3 bases are TGTGCCAGCAGTTTGATTCGGGACTACGAGCAGTACTTC. Residues: CASSLIRDYEQYF.

CDR3 nucleotide sequence: TGTGCCAGTAGTATCTCAACAGGGGCAAGAAACATTCAGTACTTC. Protein: CASSISTGARNIQYF. The rearrangement uses TRBV19 and TRBJ2-4; 7 bases are a match to TRBD1. CDR3 length: 15 amino acids. Germline CDR1 reads LNHDA; CDR2 reads SQIVND (reference sequence). J lost 6 bases, V lost 3 bases, and 8 bases had no gene match.

The genes are TRBV11-3 and TRBJ2-1; TRBD2 matches 7 bases. CDR1 is SGHNT and CDR2 is YENEEA in the germline V gene. This CDR3 region has 17 residues. The V and J ends lost 0 bases and 8 bases, in that order; junction bases with no gene match: 13. The CDR3 region has the DNA TGTGCCAGCAGCTTAGATCAATCAGCGGGGAGTCAGGATGAGCAGTTCTTC. Translated, it gives CASSLDQSAGSQDEQFF.

This clone was detected once. Other DNA sequences within the sample encode an identical CDR3. V gene TRBV11-3 combines with J gene TRBJ2-2; unclear D gene. This CDR3 has 13 residues. V was shortened by 0 bases and J by 6 bases, with 5 bases between the two germline ends. From germline, CDR1 is SGHNT and CDR2 YENEEA. Here the CDR3 reads CASSLDPSGELFF. In DNA, the CDR3 is TGTGCCAGCAGCTTAGACCCCTCCGGGGAGCTGTTTTTT. The complete variable domain, with remaining parts taken from reference TRBV11-3 and TRBJ2-2, reads EAGVVQSPRYKIIEKKQPVAFWCNPISGHNTLYWYLQNLGQGPELLIRYENEEAVDDSQLPKDRFSAERLKGVDSTLKIQPAELGDSAVYLCASSLDPSGELFFGEGSRLTVL.

This clone was observed a few times. This sequence joins TRBV27 and TRBJ1-5; TRBD1 aligns across 7 bases. V lost 6 bases, J lost 7 bases, and 3 bases stayed unmatched. Germline CDR1 and CDR2: MNHEY and SMNVEV (reference sequence). This CDR3 spans 12 amino acids. CDR3 region: CASSRGEQPQHF. CDR3 sequence (DNA): TGTGCCAGCAGCAGGGGGGAACAGCCCCAGCATTTT.

The genes are TRBV10-3 and TRBJ2-5, with 7 bases identical to TRBD2. V shed 2 bases, J shed 5 bases, and the junction held 2 bases outside the gene matches. CDR1 and CDR2 from the germline V gene are ENHRY and SYGVKD. The CDR3 runs to 13 residues. The CDR3 loop is CAISEAGGETQYF. The CDR3 nucleotides are TGTGCCATCAGTGAGGCCGGGGGGGAGACCCAGTACTTC.

The chain employs TRBV7-6 and TRBJ2-2; D uncertain. Germline-derived CDR1 and CDR2 are SGHVS and FNYEAQ. The germline V and J ends were trimmed by 4 bases and 5 bases, with 11 bases remaining between them. The length of the CDR3 is 14 residues. The CDR3 reads CASSSLLMTGELFF. CDR3 sequence (DNA): TGTGCCAGCAGCTCTCTTCTTATGACCGGGGAGCTGTTTTTT.

The chain couples TRBV5-1 to TRBJ2-2; the match to TRBD2 covers 7 bases. Germline V gene sequence: CDR1 SGHRS, CDR2 YFSETQ. Germline trimming cut 1 base from V and 0 bases from J; bases unmatched to any gene: 3. This CDR3 is built from 16 residues. CDR3: CASSLTAGANTGELFF. CDR3 nucleotides: TGCGCCAGCAGCTTGACTGCGGGGGCGAACACCGGGGAGCTGTTTTTT.

The chain employs TRBV4-1 and TRBJ1-5; D unresolved. CDR3 length: 13 residues. V gave up 1 base and J gave up 4 bases, with 5 bases separating them. Germline loops: CDR1 MGHRA, CDR2 YSYEKL. This chain's CDR3 is CASSQGANQPQHF. The DNA of the CDR3 is TGCGCCAGCAGCCAAGGGGCAAATCAGCCCCAGCATTTT.

With regard to this clone: This sample includes further DNA sequences coding for the same CDR3. This chain uses TRBV5-4 with TRBJ2-2; D gene unclear. Germline CDR1 is SGHNT and CDR2 is YYREEE (reference sequence). This CDR3 comprises 13 residues. Trimming shortened V by 0 bases and J by 3 bases, and 3 bases separated the two germline ends. The CDR3: CASSLADTGELFF. The CDR3 coding sequence is TGTGCCAGCAGCTTGGCCGACACCGGGGAGCTGTTTTTT.

The J gene is TRBJ1-2, the V gene TRBV28; D might be TRBD1 (5 bases). The CDR3 contains 15 residues. Germline V gives CDR1 MDHEN, CDR2 SYDVKM. V shed 7 bases and J shed 4 bases, with 19 bases lying between them. DNA for the CDR3: TGTGCCAGCACTCTGGAGGGGCCAGAAATCTATGGCTACACCTTC. Amino acid sequence: CASTLEGPEIYGYTF.

J is TRBJ1-1 and V is TRBV6-5, with a tentative D call TRBD1 (6 bases). V lost 8 bases and J 1 base, leaving 11 bases between the germline ends. Germline values: CDR1 MNHEY, CDR2 SVGAGI. This CDR3 has 13 amino acids. For the CDR3, the DNA is TGTGCCAGCCTCGGACAGAAGAACACTGAAGCTTTCTTT. Translated: CASLGQKNTEAFF.

This chain uses TRBV4-1 with TRBJ1-6, with no clear D. The V and J ends lost 3 bases and 7 bases respectively, with 4 bases between them. Germline-derived CDR1 and CDR2 are MGHRA and YSYEKL. This CDR3 contains 12 residues. As DNA, the CDR3 is TGCGCCAGCAGCCATCTCAATTCACCCCTCCACTTT. Translating it yields CASSHLNSPLHF.

The rearrangement links TRBV28 to TRBJ2-2; possibly TRBD1 for D (5 bases). The CDR3 extends over 16 amino acids. CDR1 is MDHEN, CDR2 SYDVKM, per germline. V lost 6 bases and J 6 bases, leaving 20 bases between the germline ends. CDR3 region: CASRTPGGVGAGELFF. CDR3 DNA: TGTGCCAGCAGGACCCCGGGTGGGGTAGGGGCCGGGGAGCTGTTTTTT.

The chain recombines TRBV2 with TRBJ2-5, with TRBD2 as a possible D gene (5 bases). The V end was cut by 8 bases, the J end by 3 bases, with 7 bases between. The CDR3 contains 11 residues. In germline, CDR1 is SNHLY, CDR2 FYNNEI. The CDR3 nucleotides are TGTGCCAGCCGAGCGGAAGAGACCCAGTACTTC. Its translation: CASRAEETQYF.

This clone appeared once. The chain carries TRBV3-1 (or the pseudogene TRBV3-2) and TRBJ1-5; TRBD1 might be the D (6 bases). V lost 1 base to trimming and J lost 6 bases, with 13 bases between them. This CDR3 spans 15 amino acids. Germline CDR1 and CDR2: LGHDT and YNNKEL (reference sequence). CDR3 sequence reads: CASSQGQGLGQPQHF. DNA of the CDR3: TGTGCCAGCAGCCAAGGGCAGGGGCTGGGTCAGCCCCAGCATTTT.

V and J are TRBV11-1 and TRBJ2-5; D might be TRBD1 (5 bases). CDR3 length: 12 residues. Germline V gene sequence: CDR1 SGHAT, CDR2 FQDESV (reference sequence). The germline V and J ends were trimmed by 3 bases and 7 bases, with 9 bases remaining between them. The CDR3 reads CASSFQGGTQYF. CDR3 coding DNA: TGTGCCAGCAGCTTCCAGGGCGGGACCCAGTACTTC.